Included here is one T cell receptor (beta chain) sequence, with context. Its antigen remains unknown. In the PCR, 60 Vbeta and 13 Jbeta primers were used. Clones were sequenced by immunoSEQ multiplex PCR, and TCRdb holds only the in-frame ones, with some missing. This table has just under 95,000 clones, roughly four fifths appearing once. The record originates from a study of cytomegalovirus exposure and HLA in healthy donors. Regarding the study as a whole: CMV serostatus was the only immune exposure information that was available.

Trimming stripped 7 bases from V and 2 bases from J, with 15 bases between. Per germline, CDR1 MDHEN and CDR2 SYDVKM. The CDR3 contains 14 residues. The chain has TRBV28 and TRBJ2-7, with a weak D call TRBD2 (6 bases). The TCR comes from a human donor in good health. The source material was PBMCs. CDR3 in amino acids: CASITGTFPYEQYF. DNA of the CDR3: TGTGCCAGCATTACCGGGACTTTTCCCTACGAGCAGTACTTC.